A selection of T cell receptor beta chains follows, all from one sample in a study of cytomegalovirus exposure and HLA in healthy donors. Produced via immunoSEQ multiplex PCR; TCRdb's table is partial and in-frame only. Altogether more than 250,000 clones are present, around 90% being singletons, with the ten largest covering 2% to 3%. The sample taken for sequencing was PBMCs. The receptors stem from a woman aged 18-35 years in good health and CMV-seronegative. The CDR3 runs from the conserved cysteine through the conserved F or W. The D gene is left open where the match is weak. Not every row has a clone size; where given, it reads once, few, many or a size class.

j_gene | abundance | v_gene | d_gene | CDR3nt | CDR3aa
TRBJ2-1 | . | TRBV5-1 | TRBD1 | TGCGCCAGCACCCACGAAAACAGGGGGTACAATGAGCAGTTCTTC | CASTHENRGYNEQFF
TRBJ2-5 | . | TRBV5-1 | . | TGCGCCAGCAGCTTGAAGCCGGTTCAAGAGACCCAGTACTTC | CASSLKPVQETQYF
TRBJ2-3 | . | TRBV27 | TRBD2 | TGTGCCAGCAGTTTAAAGGGGTGGGGGGGAGGAACAGATACGCAGTATTTT | CASSLKGWGGGTDTQYF
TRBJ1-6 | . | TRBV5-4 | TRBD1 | TGTGCCAGCAGCTTGGTACTACAGGGGCGTAATTCACCCCTCCACTTT | CASSLVLQGRNSPLHF
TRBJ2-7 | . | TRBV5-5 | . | TGTGCCAGCAGCTCTGCTTTCTGGGCAGGGGTCTACGAGCAGTACTTC | CASSSAFWAGVYEQYF
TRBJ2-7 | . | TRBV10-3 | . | TGTGCCATCAGTGTGGAGGGTACCGAGCAGTACTTC | CAISVEGTEQYF
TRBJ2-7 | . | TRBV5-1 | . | TGCGCCAGCAGCCCCCGGGGCCAGGGGGGCGAGCAGTACTTC | CASSPRGQGGEQYF
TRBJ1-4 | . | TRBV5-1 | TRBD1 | TGCGCCAGCAGCTTCGCGGGGACAGCAACTAATGAAAAACTGTTTTTT | CASSFAGTATNEKLFF
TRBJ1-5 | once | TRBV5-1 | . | TGCGCCAGCAGCTTGGGTGCGGATCAGCCCCAGCATTTT | CASSLGADQPQHF
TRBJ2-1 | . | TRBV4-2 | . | TGTGCCAGCAGCCAAGGACTACTGACTAGTACGTACTACAATGAGCAGTTCTTC | CASSQGLLTSTYYNEQFF
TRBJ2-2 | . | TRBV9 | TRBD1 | TGTGCCAGCAGCGGAAAATCCCGGGACAGGGATACGAACACCGGGGAGCTGTTTTTT | CASSGKSRDRDTNTGELFF
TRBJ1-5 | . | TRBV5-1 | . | TGCGCCAGCAGCCTCGGTGGGCAGGGAAATCAGCCCCAGCATTTT | CASSLGGQGNQPQHF
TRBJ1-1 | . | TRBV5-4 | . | TGTGCCAGCAGCTTGGGGACAGCGGGGGGCACTGAAGCTTTCTTT | CASSLGTAGGTEAFF
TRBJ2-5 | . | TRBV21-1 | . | TGTGCCAGCAGGGACCCGGGACTAGCCCCACGCCTAGAGACCCAGTACTTC | CASRDPGLAPRLETQYF
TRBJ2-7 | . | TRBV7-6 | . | TGTGCCAGCAGTGAGGCCGGCAGAACCTACGAGCAGTACTTC | CASSEAGRTYEQYF
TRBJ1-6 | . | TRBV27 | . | TGTGCCAGCAGGAGAACACCCTACCGGGTAGATAATTCACCCCTCCACTTT | CASRRTPYRVDNSPLHF
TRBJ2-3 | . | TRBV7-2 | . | TGTGCCAGCAGCACCCCGGTTACGCAGTATTTT | CASSTPVTQYF
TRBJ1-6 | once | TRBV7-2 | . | TGTGCCAGCAGCTTGACCGTCGGACAATTGGGCTCACCCCTCCACTTT | CASSLTVGQLGSPLHF
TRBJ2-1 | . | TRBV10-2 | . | TGCGCCAGCAGTGAGCGTGAGGGAAACCCGCGCAATGAGCAGTTCTTC | CASSEREGNPRNEQFF
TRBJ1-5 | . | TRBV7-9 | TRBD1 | TGTGCCACGGGTGGTTCGGACAGGGAACGTCAGCCCCAGCATTTT | CATGGSDRERQPQHF
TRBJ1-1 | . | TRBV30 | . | TGTGCCTGGAGTGTAACCATCGAGGCTGAAGCTTTCTTT | CAWSVTIEAEAFF
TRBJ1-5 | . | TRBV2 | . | TGTGCCAGCAGTGGGCAGGACAATCAGCCCCAGCATTTT | CASSGQDNQPQHF
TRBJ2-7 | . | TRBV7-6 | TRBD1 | TGTGCCAGCAGCTTAAGGGACAGGGGGCAATACGAGCAGTACTTC | CASSLRDRGQYEQYF
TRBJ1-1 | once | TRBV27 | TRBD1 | TGTGCCAGCAGTTTAACCCGGGACAGGGAGGCTTTCTTT | CASSLTRDREAFF
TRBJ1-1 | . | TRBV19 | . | TGTGCCAGTACCCCCGACAGAAACACTGAAGCTTTCTTT | CASTPDRNTEAFF
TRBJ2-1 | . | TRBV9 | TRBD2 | TGTGCCAGCAGCGTAGGTCCAGCGGGGAGGAGCGATGAGCAGTTCTTC | CASSVGPAGRSDEQFF
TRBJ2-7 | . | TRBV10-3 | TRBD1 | TGTGCCATCAGTGGTGGACAGGGCTACGAGCAGTACTTC | CAISGGQGYEQYF
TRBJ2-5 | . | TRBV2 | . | TGTGCCAGCAGTAGGCGACTGAGGACTGAAGAGACCCAGTACTTC | CASSRRLRTEETQYF
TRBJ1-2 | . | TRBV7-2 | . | TGTGCCAGCAGCAGGGGGGGCAGTAAAAGATGTGGCTACACCTTC | CASSRGGSKRCGYTF
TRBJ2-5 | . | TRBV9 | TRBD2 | TGTGCCAGCACCCGTCTTGGGACTAGCGGGGGCCCGCAGGTTGAGACCCAGTACTTC | CASTRLGTSGGPQVETQYF
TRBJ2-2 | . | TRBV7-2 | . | TGTGCCAGCAGCTTAGCGAGGCGCCCCACCGGGGAGCTGTTTTTT | CASSLARRPTGELFF
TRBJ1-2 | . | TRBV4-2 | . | TGTGCCAGCAGCCAAGCCGCGGCCTATGGCTACACCTTC | CASSQAAAYGYTF
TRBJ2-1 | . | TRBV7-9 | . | TGTTCCAGCAGCCTGGGGACAAGCTCCTACAATGAGCAGTTCTTC | CSSSLGTSSYNEQFF
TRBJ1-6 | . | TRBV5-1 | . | TGCGCCAGCAGCTTTATAGACATGGATAATTCACCCCTCCACTTT | CASSFIDMDNSPLHF
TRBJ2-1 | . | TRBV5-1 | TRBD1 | TGCGCCAGCAGCTTGGAGGGGGCCGCCAAGCAAAATGAGCAGTTCTTC | CASSLEGAAKQNEQFF
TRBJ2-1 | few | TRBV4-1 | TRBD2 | TGCGCCAGCAGCCAAGATTCGGTGAGCGGGGGCTACAATGAGCAGTTCTTC | CASSQDSVSGGYNEQFF
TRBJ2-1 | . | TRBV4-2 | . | TGTGCCAGCAGGGGGAGGGCGGGGGCTTACAATGAGCAGTTCTTC | CASRGRAGAYNEQFF
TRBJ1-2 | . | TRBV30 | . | TGTGCCTGGAGTGTATTGTTTAGCGGAAAATCCGACTATGGCTACACCTTC | CAWSVLFSGKSDYGYTF
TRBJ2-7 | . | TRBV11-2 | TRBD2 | TGTGCCAGCAGCTTAGGGTACGGACTAGAATACGAGCAGTACTTC | CASSLGYGLEYEQYF
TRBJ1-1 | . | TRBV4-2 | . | TGTGCCAGCAGCCAAGATTGGGCCGACACCGACACTGAAGCTTTCTTT | CASSQDWADTDTEAFF
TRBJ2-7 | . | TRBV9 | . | TGTGCCAGCAGCGTAGGGGGGGATGGGAACGAGCAGTACTTC | CASSVGGDGNEQYF
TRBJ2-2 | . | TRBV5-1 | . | TGCGCCAGCAGCGCTACAGGGTCGGACACCGGGGAGCTGTTTTTT | CASSATGSDTGELFF
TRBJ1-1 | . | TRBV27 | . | TGTGCCAGCACCAAGGGGCCAGGTAGGACTGAAGCTTTCTTT | CASTKGPGRTEAFF
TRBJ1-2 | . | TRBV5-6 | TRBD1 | TGTGCCAGCAGCCTTGGGACAGTGGGCGACTATGGCTACACCTTC | CASSLGTVGDYGYTF
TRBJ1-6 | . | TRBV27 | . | TGTGCCAGCAGTTCGGACAGTCGTCTCCACTTT | CASSSDSRLHF
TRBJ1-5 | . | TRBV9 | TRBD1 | TGTGCCAGCGGGAAGGACAGGTCGGGTAGTCAGCCCCAGCATTTT | CASGKDRSGSQPQHF
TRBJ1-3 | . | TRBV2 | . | TGTGCCAGCATTAAAGACCGGGACACCATATATTTT | CASIKDRDTIYF
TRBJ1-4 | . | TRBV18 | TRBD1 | TGTGCCAGCTCACCACCCGTGAGGACAGGGACGGAAAAACTGTTTTTT | CASSPPVRTGTEKLFF
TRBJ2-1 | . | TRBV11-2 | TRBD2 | TGTGCCAGCAGCTTAGTTCCTAGCGGGGGGGCCAGTTCCTACAATGAGCAGTTCTTC | CASSLVPSGGASSYNEQFF
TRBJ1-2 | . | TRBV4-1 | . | TGCGCCAGCAGCCCCCCCGATCCCGCAGATGGCTACACCTTC | CASSPPDPADGYTF
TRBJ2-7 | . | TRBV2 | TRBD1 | TGTGCCAGCAGTGATGGTCCCCGACAGGGTTACTACTACGAGCAGTACTTC | CASSDGPRQGYYYEQYF
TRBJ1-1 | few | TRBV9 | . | TGTGCCAGCAGCGTCAGTGGTCTCGACACTGAAGCTTTCTTT | CASSVSGLDTEAFF
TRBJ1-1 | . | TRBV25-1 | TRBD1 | TGTGCCAGCAGAAGGACAGGGGTCTTGATCACTGAAGCTTTCTTT | CASRRTGVLITEAFF
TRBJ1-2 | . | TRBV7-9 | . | TGTGCCAGCAGCTCCCCGGTTGGTCGCATCTATGGCTACACCTTC | CASSSPVGRIYGYTF
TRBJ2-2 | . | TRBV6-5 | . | TGTGCCAGCAGTTACTCGTTCATAGAGCACACCGGGGAGCTGTTTTTT | CASSYSFIEHTGELFF
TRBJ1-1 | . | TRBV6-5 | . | TGTGCCAGCAGTTACTCGAATTGGCAGGGGAATGAAGCTTTCTTT | CASSYSNWQGNEAFF
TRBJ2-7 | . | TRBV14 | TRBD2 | TGTGCCAGCAGCCACGGGGGGAGCTCCTACGAGCAGTACTTC | CASSHGGSSYEQYF
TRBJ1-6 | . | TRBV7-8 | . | TGTGCCAGCAGCTCCCGTACGGGGGGCGGCGTAAATTCACCCCTCCACTTT | CASSSRTGGGVNSPLHF
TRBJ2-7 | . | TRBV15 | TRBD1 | TGTGCCACCAGCAGTCCAGGACAGGACGTAAACCACGAGCAGTACTTC | CATSSPGQDVNHEQYF